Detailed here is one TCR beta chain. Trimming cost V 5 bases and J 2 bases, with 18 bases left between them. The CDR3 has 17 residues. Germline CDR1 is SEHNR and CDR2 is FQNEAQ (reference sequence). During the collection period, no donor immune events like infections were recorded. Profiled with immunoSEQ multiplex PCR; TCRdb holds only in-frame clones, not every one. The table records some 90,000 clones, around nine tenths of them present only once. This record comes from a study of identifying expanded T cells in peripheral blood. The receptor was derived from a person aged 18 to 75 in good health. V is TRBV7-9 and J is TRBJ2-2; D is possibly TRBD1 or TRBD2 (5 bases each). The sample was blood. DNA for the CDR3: TGTGCCAGCAGCCCATCTGGGTGGGACCGAAACACCGGGGAGCTGTTTTTT. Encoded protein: CASSPSGWDRNTGELFF.